The clone carrying this TCR beta chain has a single count. Its cognate antigen is unknown. Germline CDR1 LGHDT, CDR2 YNNKEL (reference sequence). V lost 3 bases to trimming and J lost 4 bases; unmatched junction nucleotides: 7. The CDR3 is 16 amino acids. The data stem from a study of TIL therapy for anti-PD-1-resistant metastatic lung cancer. Study summary: Tumors were harvested before any PD-1/PD-L1 blockade. By whole-exome sequencing, median non-synonymous tumor mutation burden was around 1.5 mutations per megabase. Tumors had a median PD-L1 proportion score of more than 5%. General study findings and limits: This highly selected cohort may not generalize to typical lung cancer patients.

The immunoSEQ assay was v3. Here immunoSEQ multiplex PCR was the method, and the copy in TCRdb shows in-frame clones only, minus some. The sample has 54,000 or so clones; around nine tenths are singletons. This sample's time point: pre-treatment sample, taken before nivolumab and TIL therapy. The TCR was taken from a person between 25 and 80 years old with non-small cell lung cancer. The specimen was blood, collected at baseline. The gene calls are TRBV3-1 (or the pseudogene TRBV3-2) and TRBJ1-1; 11 bases fit TRBD1. The CDR3, as DNA: TGTGCCAGCAGCCATTACGGGACAGGGGGGGCCACTGAAGCTTTCTTT. Its translation: CASSHYGTGGATEAFF.